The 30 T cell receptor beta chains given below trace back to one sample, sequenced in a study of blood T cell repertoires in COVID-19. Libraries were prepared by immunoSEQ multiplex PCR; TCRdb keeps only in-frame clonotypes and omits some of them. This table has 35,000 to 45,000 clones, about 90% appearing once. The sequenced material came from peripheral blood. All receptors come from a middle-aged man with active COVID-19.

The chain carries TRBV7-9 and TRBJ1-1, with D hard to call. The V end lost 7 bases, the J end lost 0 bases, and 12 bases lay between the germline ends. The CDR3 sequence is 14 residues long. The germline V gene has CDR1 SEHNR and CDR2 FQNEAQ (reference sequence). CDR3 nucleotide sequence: TGTGCCAGCATCTATGGGAGTCTGAACACTGAAGCTTTCTTT. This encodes CASIYGSLNTEAFF.

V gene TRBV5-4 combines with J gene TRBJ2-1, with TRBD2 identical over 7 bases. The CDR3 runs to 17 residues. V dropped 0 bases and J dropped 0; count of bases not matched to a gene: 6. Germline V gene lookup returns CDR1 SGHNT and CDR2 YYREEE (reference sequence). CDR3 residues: CASSLAVGGSSYNEQFF. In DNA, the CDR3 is TGTGCCAGCAGCTTGGCCGTGGGCGGGAGCTCCTACAATGAGCAGTTCTTC.

The CDR3 loop is CASSPGHEQYF. The CDR3 region has the DNA TGTGCCAGCTCACCGGGCCACGAGCAGTACTTC. The rearrangement joins TRBV18 to TRBJ2-7; D unclear. Germline values: CDR1 KGHSH, CDR2 LQKENI. The CDR3 has 11 residues. V lost 3 bases, J lost 5 bases, and 5 bases lay in between. The whole variable domain, filled in from reference TRBV18 and TRBJ2-7, reads NAGVMQNPRHLVRRRGQEARLRCSPMKGHSHVYWYRQLPEEGLKFMVYLQKENIIDESGMPKERFSAEFPKEGPSILRIQQVVRGDSAAYFCASSPGHEQYFGPGTRLTVT.

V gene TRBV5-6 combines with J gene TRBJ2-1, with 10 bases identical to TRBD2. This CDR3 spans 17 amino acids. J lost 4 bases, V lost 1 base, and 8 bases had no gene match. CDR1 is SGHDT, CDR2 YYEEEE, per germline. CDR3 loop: CASSLNSGTSVYNEQFF. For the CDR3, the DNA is TGTGCCAGCAGCTTGAATTCCGGGACTAGCGTGTACAATGAGCAGTTCTTC.

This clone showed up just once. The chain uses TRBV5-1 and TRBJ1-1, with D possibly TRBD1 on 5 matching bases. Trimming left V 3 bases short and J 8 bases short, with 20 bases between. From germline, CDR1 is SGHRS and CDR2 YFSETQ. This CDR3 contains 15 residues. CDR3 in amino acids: CASSSAPAGIREAFF. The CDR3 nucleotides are TGCGCCAGCAGCTCCGCCCCGGCAGGGATTAGGGAAGCTTTCTTT.

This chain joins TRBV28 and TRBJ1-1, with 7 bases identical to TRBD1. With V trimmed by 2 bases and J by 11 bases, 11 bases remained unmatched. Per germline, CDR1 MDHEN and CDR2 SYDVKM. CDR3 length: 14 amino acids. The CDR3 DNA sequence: TGTGCCAGCAGTTTAACCTCGAGACAGGGTGGTGCTTTCTTT. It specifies CASSLTSRQGGAFF.

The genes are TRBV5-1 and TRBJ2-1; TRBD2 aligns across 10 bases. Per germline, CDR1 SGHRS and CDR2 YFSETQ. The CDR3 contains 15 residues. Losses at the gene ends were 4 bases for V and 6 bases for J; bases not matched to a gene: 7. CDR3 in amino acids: CASSREAGGSNEQFF. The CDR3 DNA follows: TGCGCCAGCAGCAGGGAAGCGGGAGGGAGCAATGAGCAGTTCTTC.

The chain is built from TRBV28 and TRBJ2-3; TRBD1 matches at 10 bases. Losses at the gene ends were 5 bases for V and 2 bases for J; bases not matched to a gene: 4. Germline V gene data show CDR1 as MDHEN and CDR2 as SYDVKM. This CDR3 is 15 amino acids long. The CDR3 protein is CASSKGQGYTDTQYF. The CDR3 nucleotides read TGTGCCAGCAGTAAGGGACAGGGGTACACAGATACGCAGTATTTT.

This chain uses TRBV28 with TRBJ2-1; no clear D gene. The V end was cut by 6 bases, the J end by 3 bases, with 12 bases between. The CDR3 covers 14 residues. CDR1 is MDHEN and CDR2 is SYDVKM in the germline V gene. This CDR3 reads CASSLPRRYNEQFF. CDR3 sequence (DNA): TGTGCCAGCAGCCTACCCAGGCGCTACAATGAGCAGTTCTTC. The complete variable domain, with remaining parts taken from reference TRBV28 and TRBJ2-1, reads DVKVTQSSRYLVKRTGEKVFLECVQDMDHENMFWYRQDPGLGLRLIYFSYDVKMKEKGDIPEGYSVSREKKERFSLILESASTNQTSMYLCASSLPRRYNEQFFGPGTRLTVL.

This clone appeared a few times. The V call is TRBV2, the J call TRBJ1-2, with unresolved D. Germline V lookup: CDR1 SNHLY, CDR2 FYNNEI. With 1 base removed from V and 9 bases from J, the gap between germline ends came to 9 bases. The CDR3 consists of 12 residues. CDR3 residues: CASSEGARSYTF. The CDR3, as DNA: TGTGCCAGCAGTGAAGGGGCCAGGAGCTACACCTTC.

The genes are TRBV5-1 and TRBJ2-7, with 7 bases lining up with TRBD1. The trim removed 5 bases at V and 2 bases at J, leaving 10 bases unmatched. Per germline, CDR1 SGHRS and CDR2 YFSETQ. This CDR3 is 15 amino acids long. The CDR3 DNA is TGCGCCAGCAGACACACCCGGGACAGCACCTACGAGCAGTACTTC. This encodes CASRHTRDSTYEQYF.

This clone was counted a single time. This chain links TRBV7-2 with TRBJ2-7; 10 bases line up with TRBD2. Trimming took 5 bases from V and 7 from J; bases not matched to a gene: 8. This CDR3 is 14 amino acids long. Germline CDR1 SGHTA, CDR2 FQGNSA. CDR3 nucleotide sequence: TGTGCCAGCAGCCCTTCTAGCGGGAGAGGTGAGCAGTACTTC. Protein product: CASSPSSGRGEQYF.

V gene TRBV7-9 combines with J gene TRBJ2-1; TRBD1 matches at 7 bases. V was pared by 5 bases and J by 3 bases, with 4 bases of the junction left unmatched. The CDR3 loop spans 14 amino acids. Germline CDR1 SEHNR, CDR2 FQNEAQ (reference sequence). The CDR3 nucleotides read TGTGCCAGCAGCACACGGACAGGCTACAATGAGCAGTTCTTC. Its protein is CASSTRTGYNEQFF.

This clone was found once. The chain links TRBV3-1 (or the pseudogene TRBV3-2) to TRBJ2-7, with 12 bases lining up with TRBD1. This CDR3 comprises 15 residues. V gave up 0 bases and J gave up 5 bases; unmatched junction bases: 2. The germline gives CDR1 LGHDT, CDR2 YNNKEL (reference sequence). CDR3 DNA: TGTGCCAGCAGCCAAGAGGGGACAGGGGGCGACGAGCAGTACTTC. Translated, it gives CASSQEGTGGDEQYF.

The CDR3 sequence: CATPSGGPTTTNEKLFF. The CDR3 bases are TGTGCCACCCCATCCGGGGGACCGACGACAACTAATGAAAAACTGTTTTTT. This sequence joins TRBV24-1 and TRBJ1-4, with D possibly matching TRBD1 (5 bases). Germline loops: CDR1 KGHDR, CDR2 SFDVKD. V was clipped by 9 bases and J by 0 bases, with 19 bases between them. CDR3 length: 17 residues.

CDR3 loop: CAWSSGRAPQYF. The CDR3 DNA reads as TGTGCCTGGAGTAGCGGGAGGGCCCCCCAGTACTTC. V gene TRBV30 combines with J gene TRBJ2-5; 10 positions agree with TRBD2. Germline CDR1 reads GTSNPN; CDR2 reads SVGIG (reference sequence). The CDR3 is made up of 12 amino acids. Trimming at V came to 2 bases and at J to 9 bases, leaving 3 bases not matched to a gene.

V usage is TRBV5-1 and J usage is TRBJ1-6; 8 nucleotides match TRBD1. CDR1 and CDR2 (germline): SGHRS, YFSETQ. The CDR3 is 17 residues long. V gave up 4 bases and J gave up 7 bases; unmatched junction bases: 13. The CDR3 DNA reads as TGCGCCAGCAGCATAGACAGGGGTCGAGCAAAAAATTCACCCCTCCACTTT. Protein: CASSIDRGRAKNSPLHF.

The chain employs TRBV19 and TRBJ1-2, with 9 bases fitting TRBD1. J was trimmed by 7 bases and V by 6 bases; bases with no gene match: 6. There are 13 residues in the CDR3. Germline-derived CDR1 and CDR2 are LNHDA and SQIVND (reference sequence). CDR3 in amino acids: CASRATGGGGYTF. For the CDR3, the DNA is TGTGCCAGTAGGGCGACAGGGGGAGGTGGCTACACCTTC.

CDR3 protein: CASSITGGSSGANVLTF. DNA of the CDR3: TGTGCCAGTAGTATTACAGGGGGAAGCTCTGGGGCCAACGTCCTGACTTTC. This sequence joins TRBV19 and TRBJ2-6; 8 bases line up with TRBD1. J lost 0 bases, V lost 3 bases, and 4 bases had no gene match. Germline CDR1 is LNHDA and CDR2 is SQIVND (reference sequence). This CDR3 has 17 residues. The complete variable domain, with remaining parts taken from reference TRBV19 and TRBJ2-6, reads DGGITQSPKYLFRKEGQNVTLSCEQNLNHDAMYWYRQDPGQGLRLIYYSQIVNDFQKGDIAEGYSVSREKKESFPLTVTSAQKNPTAFYLCASSITGGSSGANVLTFGAGSRLTVL.

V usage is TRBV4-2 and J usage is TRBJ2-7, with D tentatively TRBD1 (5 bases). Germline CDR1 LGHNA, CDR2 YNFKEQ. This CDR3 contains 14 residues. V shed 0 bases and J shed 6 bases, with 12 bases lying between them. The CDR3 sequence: CASSQDMGQSEQYF. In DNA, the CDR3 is TGTGCCAGCAGCCAAGACATGGGGCAAAGCGAGCAGTACTTC.

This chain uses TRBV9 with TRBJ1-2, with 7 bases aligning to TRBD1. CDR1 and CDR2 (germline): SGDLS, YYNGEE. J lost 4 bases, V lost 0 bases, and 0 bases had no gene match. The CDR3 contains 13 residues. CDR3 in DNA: TGTGCCAGCAGCGTAGGGGACAGCTATGGCTACACCTTC. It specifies CASSVGDSYGYTF.

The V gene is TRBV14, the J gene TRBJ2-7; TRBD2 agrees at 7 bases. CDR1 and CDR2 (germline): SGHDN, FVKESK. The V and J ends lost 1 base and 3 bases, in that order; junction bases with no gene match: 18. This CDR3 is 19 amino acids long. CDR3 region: CASSQGLLVLLTSRYEQYF. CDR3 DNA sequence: TGTGCCAGCAGCCAAGGTCTCTTGGTTTTGTTGACTAGCCGCTACGAGCAGTACTTC.

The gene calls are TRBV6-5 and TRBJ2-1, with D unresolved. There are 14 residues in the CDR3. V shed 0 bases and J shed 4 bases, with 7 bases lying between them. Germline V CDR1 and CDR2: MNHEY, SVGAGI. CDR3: CASSYSGSYNEQFF. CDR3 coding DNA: TGTGCCAGCAGTTACTCGGGCAGTTACAATGAGCAGTTCTTC.

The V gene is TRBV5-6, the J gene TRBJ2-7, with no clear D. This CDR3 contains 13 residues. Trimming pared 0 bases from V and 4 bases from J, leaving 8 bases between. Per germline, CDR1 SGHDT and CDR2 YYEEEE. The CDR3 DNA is TGTGCCAGCAGCTTGGGGTCCCGGTACGAGCAGTACTTC. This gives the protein CASSLGSRYEQYF.

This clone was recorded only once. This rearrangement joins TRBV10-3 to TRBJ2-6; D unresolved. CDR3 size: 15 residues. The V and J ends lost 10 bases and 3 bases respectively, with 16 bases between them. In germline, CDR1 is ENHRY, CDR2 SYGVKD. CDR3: CATSGQYSGANVLTF. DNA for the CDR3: TGTGCCACGTCAGGCCAGTATAGTGGGGCCAACGTCCTGACTTTC.

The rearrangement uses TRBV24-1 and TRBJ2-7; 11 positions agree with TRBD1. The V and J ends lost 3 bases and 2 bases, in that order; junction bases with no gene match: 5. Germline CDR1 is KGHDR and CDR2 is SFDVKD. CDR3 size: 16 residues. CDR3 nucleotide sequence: TGTGCCACCAGTGATCTCGGGACAGGGGGTACCTACGAGCAGTACTTC. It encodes CATSDLGTGGTYEQYF.

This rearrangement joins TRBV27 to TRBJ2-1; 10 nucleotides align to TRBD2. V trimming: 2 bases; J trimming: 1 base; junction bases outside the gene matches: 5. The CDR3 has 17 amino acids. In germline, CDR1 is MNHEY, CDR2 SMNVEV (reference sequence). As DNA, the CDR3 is TGTGCCAGCAGTTTAAGGGCAGCGGGAGGGTCCTACAATGAGCAGTTCTTC. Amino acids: CASSLRAAGGSYNEQFF.

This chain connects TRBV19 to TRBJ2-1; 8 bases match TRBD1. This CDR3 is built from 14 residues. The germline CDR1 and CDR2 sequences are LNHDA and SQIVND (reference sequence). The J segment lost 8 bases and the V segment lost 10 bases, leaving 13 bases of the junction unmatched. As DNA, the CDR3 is TGTGCCACCTCCCCGAGACAGGGGATGGATGAGCAGTTCTTC. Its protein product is CATSPRQGMDEQFF. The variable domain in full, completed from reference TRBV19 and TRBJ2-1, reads DGGITQSPKYLFRKEGQNVTLSCEQNLNHDAMYWYRQDPGQGLRLIYYSQIVNDFQKGDIAEGYSVSREKKESFPLTVTSAQKNPTAFYLCATSPRQGMDEQFFGPGTRLTVL.

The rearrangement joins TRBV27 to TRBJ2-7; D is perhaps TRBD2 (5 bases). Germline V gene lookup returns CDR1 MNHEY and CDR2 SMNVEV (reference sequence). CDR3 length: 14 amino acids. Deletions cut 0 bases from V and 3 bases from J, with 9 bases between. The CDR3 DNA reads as TGTGCCAGCAGTTTATCTGGAGGACTCTACGAGCAGTACTTC. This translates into CASSLSGGLYEQYF.

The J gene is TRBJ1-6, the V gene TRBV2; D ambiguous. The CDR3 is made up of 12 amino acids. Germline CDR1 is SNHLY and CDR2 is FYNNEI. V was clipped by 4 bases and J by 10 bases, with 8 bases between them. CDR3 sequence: CASSVAESPLHF. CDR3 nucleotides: TGTGCCAGCAGTGTCGCGGAGTCACCCCTCCACTTT.